A selection of T cell receptor beta chains follows, all from one sample in a study of T-cell memory formation after mild COVID-19. TCRdb used MiXCR to reprocess the 5' RACE reads, holding one entry per CDR3 protein. Here the sample spans about 170,000 distinct CDR3 sequences, 10% to 15% being singletons. The sample was PBMCs or a T cell subset sorted from them (not recorded which). The origin of the receptors is a man younger than 30 who had mild COVID-19 (a few samples of this study predate the infection). Cell type and time point are not known. Both conserved end residues are part of each CDR3. The D gene is left open where the match is weak. The listing skips clone size in some rows; elsewhere it reads once, few, many or a size class.

12 TRBJ1-1 few TRBV12-3/TRBV12-4 - CASSPDTYEAFF TGTGCCAGCAGTCCCGACACCTATGAAGCTTTCTTT
17 TRBJ1-6 - TRBV7-2 - CASSSSRGATYNSPLHF TGTGCCAGCAGCTCCTCGAGGGGGGCTACGTATAATTCACCCCTCCACTTT
11 TRBJ1-1 - TRBV12-3/TRBV12-4 - CASSRDGVAFF TGTGCCAGCAGTCGAGATGGTGTAGCTTTCTTT
12 TRBJ2-5 - TRBV20-1 - CSARPSQETQYF TGCAGTGCTAGGCCCAGTCAAGAGACCCAGTACTTC
14 TRBJ2-7 - TRBV5-1 - CASSFVTGTYEQYF TGCGCCAGCAGCTTTGTGACAGGTACCTACGAGCAGTACTTC
13 TRBJ1-1 - TRBV2 TRBD1 CASSEEGTAGAFF TGTGCCAGCAGTGAGGAGGGGACAGCGGGGGCTTTCTTT
14 TRBJ1-2 - TRBV28 - CASSPAGERNGYTF TGTGCCAGCAGTCCCGCAGGGGAACGGAATGGCTACACCTTC
16 TRBJ2-3 few TRBV15 - CATSRDRGYSVDTQYF TGTGCCACCAGCAGAGATCGAGGTTATAGTGTGGATACGCAGTATTTT
13 TRBJ2-5 few TRBV20-1 - CSARGGVMETQYF TGCAGTGCTAGAGGGGGTGTCATGGAGACCCAGTACTTC
15 TRBJ2-2 many TRBV24-1 - CATTTGTSGDGELFF TGTGCCACCACCACCGGGACCAGCGGAGACGGGGAGCTGTTTTTT
15 TRBJ1-1 few TRBV9 - CASGAKQGANTEAFF TGTGCCAGCGGAGCAAAACAGGGCGCGAACACTGAAGCTTTCTTT
13 TRBJ1-2 - TRBV6-6 TRBD1 CASRTGTGGGYTF TGTGCCAGCAGGACCGGGACAGGGGGTGGCTACACCTTC
12 TRBJ1-2 few TRBV20-1 - CSARRGSGGYTF TGCAGTGCTAGAAGGGGGTCCGGTGGCTACACCTTC
13 TRBJ1-1 - TRBV5-1 TRBD1 CASRSTGGEEAFF TGCGCCAGCAGGTCAACAGGGGGAGAAGAAGCTTTCTTT
15 TRBJ1-3 - TRBV7-2 - CASSPPRGSGNTIYF TGTGCCAGCAGCCCCCCCCGCGGGTCTGGAAACACCATATATTTT
11 TRBJ1-2 - TRBV4-2 - CASSNDNSYTF TGTGCCAGCAGCAACGACAATAGCTACACCTTC
14 TRBJ2-7 - TRBV20-1 TRBD2 CSAPYSGGGYEQYF TGCAGTGCTCCCTATAGCGGGGGGGGTTACGAGCAGTACTTC
14 TRBJ2-5 - TRBV20-1 TRBD2 CSATSGGFTETQYF TGCAGTGCTACTAGCGGGGGGTTTACGGAGACCCAGTACTTC
12 TRBJ2-2 - TRBV29-1 - CSVERLPGELFF TGCAGCGTTGAGAGGCTCCCCGGGGAGCTGTTTTTT
16 TRBJ2-1 - TRBV28 - CASRTPPGGRKNEQFF TGTGCCAGCAGGACCCCGCCGGGGGGCAGGAAAAATGAGCAGTTCTTC
15 TRBJ1-2 few TRBV3-1 - CASSLQAPAGYGYTF TGTGCCAGCAGCCTGCAGGCGCCCGCAGGCTATGGCTACACCTTC
16 TRBJ2-5 - TRBV9 - CASSVGRGRVQETQYF TGTGCCAGCAGCGTAGGAAGGGGGAGGGTTCAAGAGACCCAGTACTTC
13 TRBJ1-1 few TRBV19 - CASSIRVQDEAFF TGTGCCAGTAGTATTAGGGTACAGGATGAAGCTTTCTTT
12 TRBJ1-1 many TRBV20-1 - CSASDVNTEAFF TGCAGTGCTAGTGATGTTAACACTGAAGCTTTCTTT
12 TRBJ1-3 - TRBV12-3/TRBV12-4 - CASGRAGNTIYF TGTGCCAGCGGTCGGGCGGGAAACACCATATATTTT
14 TRBJ1-4 few TRBV29-1 TRBD1 CSVGGGKTNEKLFF TGCAGCGTTGGAGGGGGCAAAACTAATGAAAAACTGTTTTTT
16 TRBJ2-1 - TRBV7-8 TRBD1 CASSREGDRTYNEQFF TGTGCCAGCAGCAGAGAGGGGGACAGAACCTACAATGAGCAGTTCTTC
15 TRBJ2-2 few TRBV7-2 - CASSDGTGYTGELFF TGTGCCAGCAGCGACGGGACGGGCTACACCGGGGAGCTGTTTTTT
16 TRBJ2-1 few TRBV24-1 - CATSDLGTLKINEQFF TGTGCCACCAGTGATCTCGGGACCCTGAAAATTAATGAGCAGTTCTTC
14 TRBJ2-3 few TRBV12-3/TRBV12-4 - CASSQGGSTDTQYF TGTGCCAGCAGTCAGGGGGGTAGCACAGATACGCAGTATTTT
14 TRBJ2-1 many TRBV5-1 TRBD2 CASSFGTSSNEQFF TGCGCCAGCAGCTTTGGGACTAGCTCTAATGAGCAGTTCTTC
11 TRBJ2-3 many TRBV7-9 - CASSEGDTQYF TGTGCCAGCAGCGAAGGAGATACGCAGTATTTT
18 TRBJ2-2 few TRBV5-1 TRBD2 CASSLGILAGDSTGELFF TGCGCCAGCAGCTTGGGAATCCTAGCGGGGGACTCCACCGGGGAGCTGTTTTTT
15 TRBJ1-1 few TRBV7-6 - CASSLAGVMNTEAFF TGTGCCAGCAGCTTAGCTGGGGTAATGAACACTGAAGCTTTCTTT
13 TRBJ2-2 few TRBV29-1 - CSVERQGTGELFF TGCAGCGTTGAACGTCAGGGCACCGGGGAGCTGTTTTTT
14 TRBJ1-6 many TRBV7-9 TRBD1 CASSLGTGDSPLHF TGTGCCAGCAGCTTAGGGACAGGGGATTCACCCCTCCACTTT
16 TRBJ1-2 few TRBV4-1 TRBD1 CASSQLGTGLDYGYTF TGCGCCAGCAGCCAATTGGGGACAGGGTTGGACTATGGCTACACCTTC
13 TRBJ2-5 many TRBV18 - CASSGIQGETQYF TGTGCCAGCTCAGGCATACAGGGTGAGACCCAGTACTTC
13 TRBJ1-2 - TRBV7-9 - CASSARPGYGYTF TGTGCCAGCAGCGCGAGGCCAGGGTATGGCTACACCTTC
14 TRBJ1-1 - TRBV7-3 TRBD1 CASSLSPGQKKAFF TGTGCCAGCAGCTTAAGCCCGGGACAGAAAAAAGCTTTCTTT
14 TRBJ1-2 few TRBV4-3 TRBD1 CASSPTDRVYGYTF TGCGCCAGCAGCCCTACGGACAGGGTCTATGGCTACACCTTC
13 TRBJ1-2 few TRBV20-1 TRBD1 CSAGTGASYGYTF TGCAGTGCTGGGACAGGGGCAAGCTATGGCTACACCTTC
13 TRBJ2-1 - TRBV4-3 - CASSQAPGGEQFF TGCGCCAGCAGCCAAGCCCCAGGTGGTGAGCAGTTCTTC
16 TRBJ1-4 few TRBV20-1 - CSARPQYSSSREKLFF TGCAGTGCTAGGCCCCAATACTCGTCGTCGCGGGAAAAACTGTTTTTT
15 TRBJ1-5 - TRBV28 - CASSFGEIRNQPQHF TGTGCCAGCAGTTTCGGGGAGATTCGCAATCAGCCCCAGCATTTT